Listed below are T cell receptor beta chains from one sample, sequenced in a study of blood T cell repertoires in COVID-19. Data came from immunoSEQ multiplex PCR; TCRdb stores just in-frame clones and leaves some out. This table holds some 340,000 clones, roughly four fifths found once. The sample was PBMCs or T cells enriched from blood (not recorded which). The receptors originated from a woman in her 50s who had recovered from COVID-19. CDR3s include the opening cysteine and the closing phenylalanine or tryptophan. The order of the fields is clone size, V gene, J gene, D gene, CDR3 DNA, CDR3 protein. D genes are given only for firm matches. For some rows the clone size is stated as once, few or many, or as a class when expanded; others skip it.

.	TRBV5-1	TRBJ1-1	.	TGCGCCAGCAGCTTTGGTTTAGCGGACTCTGGAACTGAAGCTTTCTTT	CASSFGLADSGTEAFF
few	TRBV7-6	TRBJ1-5	TRBD1	TGTGCCAGCAGCTTAACAGGGGATCAGCCCCAGCATTTT	CASSLTGDQPQHF
few	TRBV7-6	TRBJ1-3	TRBD1	TGTGCCAGCAGCCTAAGACAGGGTAACACTGGAAACACCATATATTTT	CASSLRQGNTGNTIYF
few	TRBV18	TRBJ2-5	TRBD1	TGTGCCAGCTCACCGGGGACAGATTCACAAGAGACCCAGTACTTC	CASSPGTDSQETQYF
.	TRBV30	TRBJ1-2	TRBD1	TGTGCCTGGACGGACAGGTTCTATGGCTACACCTTC	CAWTDRFYGYTF
.	TRBV2	TRBJ1-3	.	TGTGCCAGCAGTGGGGTCGCGGGGCTGTTTCTCTCTGGAAACACCATATATTTT	CASSGVAGLFLSGNTIYF
.	TRBV7-2	TRBJ1-2	TRBD1	TGTGCCAGCAGCCTCCAGACAGGGGGAGGTGGCTACACCTTC	CASSLQTGGGGYTF
.	TRBV27	TRBJ1-2	TRBD1	TGTGCCAGCGGACGGACAGGGGCTGTTGGCTATGGCTACACCTTC	CASGRTGAVGYGYTF
.	TRBV7-9	TRBJ2-1	TRBD2	TGTGCCAGCAGCTTCTTGGGGGGGTTAAATGAGCAGTTCTTC	CASSFLGGLNEQFF
.	TRBV4-3	TRBJ1-4	.	TGCGCCAGCAGCCAAGATACAGGGAATGAAAAACTGTTTTTT	CASSQDTGNEKLFF
.	TRBV7-9	TRBJ1-1	.	TGTGCCAGCAGCTCAATACTCAGGGGGAACACTGAAGCTTTCTTT	CASSSILRGNTEAFF
.	TRBV7-9	TRBJ1-2	.	TGTGCCAGCAGCCCTAGGACAGATAGGAACTATGGCTACACCTTC	CASSPRTDRNYGYTF
.	TRBV29-1	TRBJ1-2	.	TGCAGCGTTGAAGGGTCAGGGGAGACTGGCTACACCTTC	CSVEGSGETGYTF
.	TRBV7-3	TRBJ2-5	TRBD2	TGTGCCAGCAGCTCAACTAGCGGGGGGCCCCAAGGGACCCAGTACTTC	CASSSTSGGPQGTQYF
.	TRBV6-2/TRBV6-3	TRBJ2-1	TRBD2	TGTGCCAGCAGTTTTCAGGCGCGGGGGGGTGAGCAGTTCTTC	CASSFQARGGEQFF
.	TRBV18	TRBJ1-2	.	TGTGCCAGCTCACCACCAGGAGGGCAGGGCGGCTACACCTTC	CASSPPGGQGGYTF